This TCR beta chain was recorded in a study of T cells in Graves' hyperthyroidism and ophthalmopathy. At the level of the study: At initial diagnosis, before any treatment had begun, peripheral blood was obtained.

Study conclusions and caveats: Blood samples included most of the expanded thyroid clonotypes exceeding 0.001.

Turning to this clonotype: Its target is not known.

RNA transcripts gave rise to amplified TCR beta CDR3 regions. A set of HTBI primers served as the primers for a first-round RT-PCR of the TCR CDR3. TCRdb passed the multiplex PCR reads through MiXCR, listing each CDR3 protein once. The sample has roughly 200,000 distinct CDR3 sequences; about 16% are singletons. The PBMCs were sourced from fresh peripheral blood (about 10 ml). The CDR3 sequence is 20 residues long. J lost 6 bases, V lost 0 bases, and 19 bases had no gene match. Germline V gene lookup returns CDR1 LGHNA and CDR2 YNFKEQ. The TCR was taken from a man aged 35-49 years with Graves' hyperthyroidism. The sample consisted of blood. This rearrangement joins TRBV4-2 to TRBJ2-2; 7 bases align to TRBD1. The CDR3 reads CASSQDHPSVATGIPGELFF. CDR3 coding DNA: TGTGCCAGCAGCCAAGATCACCCGTCCGTCGCGACAGGGATCCCCGGGGAGCTGTTTTTT.